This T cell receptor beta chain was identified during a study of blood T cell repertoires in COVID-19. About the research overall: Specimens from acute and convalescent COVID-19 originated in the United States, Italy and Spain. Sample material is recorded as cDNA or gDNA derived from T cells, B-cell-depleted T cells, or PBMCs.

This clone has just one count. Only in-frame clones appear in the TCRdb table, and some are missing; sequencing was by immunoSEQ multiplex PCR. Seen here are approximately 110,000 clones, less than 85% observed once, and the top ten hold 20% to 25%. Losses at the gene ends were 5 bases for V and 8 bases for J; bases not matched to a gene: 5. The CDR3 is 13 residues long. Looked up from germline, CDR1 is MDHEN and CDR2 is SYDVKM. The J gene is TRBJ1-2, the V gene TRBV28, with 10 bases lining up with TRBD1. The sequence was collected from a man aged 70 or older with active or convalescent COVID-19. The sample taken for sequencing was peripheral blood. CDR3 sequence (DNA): TGTGCCAGCAGTGGGACAGGGGACGGCGGCTACACCTTC. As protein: CASSGTGDGGYTF.